Following are 30 T cell receptor beta chains from one sample sequenced in a study of shared clonotypes between healthy human individuals. Sequencing was performed with immunoSEQ multiplex PCR; in TCRdb, only in-frame clones are kept and a portion is missing. Among 650,000 to 700,000 clones listed, about 92% were seen once. What was sequenced was memory CD8+ T cells from PBMCs. The subset: CD45RO+ cells pooled with CCR7-negative TemRA cells. Receptors originate from a man aged 18 to 30 in good health. Some clones in this sample may be carry-over from other donors' samples.

The V call is TRBV7-3, the J call TRBJ2-7; D call uncertain. Deletions cut 6 bases from V and 7 bases from J, with 16 bases between. This CDR3 has 13 residues. Germline V gene sequence: CDR1 SGHTA, CDR2 FQGTGA. The CDR3 here is CASSAPPNSEQYF. In DNA, the CDR3 is TGTGCCAGCAGTGCACCGCCGAATTCGGAGCAGTACTTC.

V gene TRBV9 combines with J gene TRBJ2-5, with D perhaps matching TRBD1 (5 bases). V was clipped by 1 base and J by 1 base, with 14 bases between them. Germline V CDR1 and CDR2: SGDLS, YYNGEE. The CDR3 runs 16 residues. The DNA of the CDR3 is TGTGCCAGCAGCGTAAAGGCGACAGCTACCCAAGAGACCCAGTACTTC. This translates into CASSVKATATQETQYF.

The genes are TRBV4-2 and TRBJ2-1, with 8 bases identical to TRBD2. Germline V gene sequence: CDR1 LGHNA, CDR2 YNFKEQ. The CDR3 is 14 residues long. V shed 1 base and J 7 bases; nucleotides not matched to a gene: 3. CDR3 coding DNA: TGTGCCAGCAGCCAAGTGGGCGGGAGGAATGAGCAGTTCTTC. Amino acid sequence: CASSQVGGRNEQFF.

The chain combines TRBV4-1 with TRBJ2-7; TRBD2 matches 7 bases. Germline CDR1 reads MGHRA; CDR2 reads YSYEKL. CDR3 size: 16 residues. V trimming: 1 base; J trimming: 3 bases; junction bases outside the gene matches: 9. The CDR3: CASSQASAGVGYEQYF. CDR3 nucleotides: TGCGCCAGCAGCCAAGCTTCGGCGGGAGTAGGCTACGAGCAGTACTTC.

In this sample, this clone turned up once. Additional DNA sequences in this sample encode the identical CDR3. The V and J genes are TRBV12-5 and TRBJ2-7; D is perhaps TRBD2 (6 bases). This CDR3 is built from 12 residues. The ends were cut back, 3 bases at V and 5 bases at J, with 8 bases in the middle. The V gene's germline CDR1 is LGHNT and CDR2 FRNRAP. DNA for the CDR3: TGTGCTAGTGGTTTCGGAGGGGACGAGCAGTACTTC. Its protein is CASGFGGDEQYF. The variable domain in full, completed from reference TRBV12-5 and TRBJ2-7, reads DARVTQTPRHKVTEMGQEVTMRCQPILGHNTVFWYRQTMMQGLELLAYFRNRAPLDDSGMPKDRFSAEMPDATLATLKIQPSEPRDSAVYFCASGFGGDEQYFGPGTRLTVT.

For this clone: This sequence may be a read error, since a much larger clone differs from it by one base. Other DNA variants within this sample encode the same CDR3. The chain is built from TRBV6-1 and TRBJ2-7, with TRBD2 identical over 11 bases. J was trimmed by 4 bases and V by 2 bases; bases with no gene match: 7. Germline V CDR1 and CDR2: MNHNS, SASEGT. CDR3 length equals 16 residues. CDR3 region: CASSEWLAGGGYEQYF. The CDR3 region has the DNA TGTGCCAGCAGTGAATGGCTAGCGGGAGGAGGGTACGAGCAGTACTTC.

This clone was counted a single time. The genes are TRBV27 and TRBJ2-5, with D possibly matching TRBD1 (6 bases). CDR1 MNHEY and CDR2 SMNVEV come from the germline V gene (reference sequence). This CDR3 comprises 13 residues. Trimming shortened V by 6 bases and J by 4 bases, and 12 bases separated the two germline ends. The CDR3 here is CASRTGNGETQYF. CDR3 nucleotide sequence: TGTGCCAGCAGAACAGGGAACGGAGAGACCCAGTACTTC.

V gene TRBV27 combines with J gene TRBJ1-1; D unresolved. The CDR3 covers 14 residues. Trimming removed 6 bases from V and 1 base from J, with 12 bases in between. The germline V gene has CDR1 MNHEY and CDR2 SMNVEV (reference sequence). In nucleotides, the CDR3 is TGTGCCAGCAGAACCTATCCCCAGAACACTGAAGCTTTCTTT. Its translation is CASRTYPQNTEAFF.

This clone occurred once. The V call is TRBV29-1, the J call TRBJ2-5, with D maybe TRBD2 (5 bases). Judging by the DNA end, TRBJ2-7 fits better; the J call may be wrong. Germline V gives CDR1 SQVTM, CDR2 ANQGSEA. CDR3 length: 10 amino acids. In DNA form, the CDR3 reads TGCAGCGTCCGGGACTACGAGCAGTACTTC. Protein product: CSVRDYEQYF.

The chain links TRBV6-5 to TRBJ1-2; 10 bases map to TRBD1. The CDR3 is 16 residues long. CDR1 is MNHEY and CDR2 is SVGAGI in the germline V gene. The ends lost 0 bases at V and 5 bases at J; junction bases unmatched: 6. The CDR3: CASSYSRQGARYGYTF. DNA for the CDR3: TGTGCCAGCAGTTACTCTCGACAGGGGGCGCGGTATGGCTACACCTTC.

This sequence joins TRBV7-9 and TRBJ1-2; 9 positions agree with TRBD1. V lost 5 bases to trimming and J lost 3 bases; unmatched junction nucleotides: 10. The CDR3 is 16 residues long. Germline values: CDR1 SEHNR, CDR2 FQNEAQ (reference sequence). CDR3 in amino acids: CASSPGTGNNDYGYTF. The CDR3 nucleotides read TGTGCCAGCAGCCCCGGGACAGGGAATAACGACTATGGCTACACCTTC.

The chain employs TRBV11-1 and TRBJ2-7; D is uncertain. V was pared by 5 bases and J by 4 bases, with 18 bases between. The CDR3 has 15 amino acids. CDR1 and CDR2 from the germline V gene are SGHAT and FQDESV (reference sequence). CDR3 in DNA: TGTGCCAGCAGCACAATTCCCGGGCCTAGATACGAGCAGTACTTC. Its translation: CASSTIPGPRYEQYF.

The chain employs TRBV10-3 and TRBJ2-2; the D is unclear. Germline CDR1 and CDR2: ENHRY and SYGVKD. V gave up 7 bases and J gave up 4 bases, with 4 bases separating them. The CDR3 contains 11 residues. CDR3 in DNA: TGTGCCATCAAGGGCACCGGGGAGCTGTTTTTT. This sequence encodes CAIKGTGELFF.

The J gene is TRBJ2-2, the V gene TRBV28, with TRBD2 matching over 10 bases. Per the germline V gene, CDR1 is MDHEN and CDR2 is SYDVKM. The CDR3 totals 15 residues. Germline trimming cut 4 bases from V and 5 bases from J; bases unmatched to any gene: 4. The CDR3 coding sequence is TGTGCCAGCAGTTCACTAGCGGGACGGACCGGGGAGCTGTTTTTT. Its translation is CASSSLAGRTGELFF.

The rearrangement joins TRBV9 to TRBJ2-1; the match to TRBD2 covers 11 bases. Looked up from germline, CDR1 is SGDLS and CDR2 is YYNGEE. With V trimmed by 3 bases and J by 4 bases, 12 bases remained unmatched. There are 18 residues in the CDR3. CDR3 nucleotides: TGTGCCAGCAGCGCGGGACTAGCGGCTCTTACCCGTTACAATGAGCAGTTCTTC. This encodes CASSAGLAALTRYNEQFF.

J is TRBJ2-1 and V is TRBV27; 12 bases align to TRBD1. Germline trimming cut 5 bases from V and 7 bases from J; bases unmatched to any gene: 6. The CDR3 contains 15 residues. The germline gives CDR1 MNHEY, CDR2 SMNVEV (reference sequence). CDR3 loop: CASSVGQGAENEQFF. The CDR3 region has the DNA TGTGCCAGCAGTGTGGGACAGGGGGCGGAGAATGAGCAGTTCTTC.

This clone was seen many times. The chain employs TRBV10-1 and TRBJ2-4, with 8 nucleotides matching TRBD1. Losses at the gene ends were 8 bases for V and 3 bases for J; bases not matched to a gene: 0. Germline CDR1 and CDR2: WNHNN and SYGVQD (reference sequence). This CDR3 is built from 12 residues. CDR3 sequence reads: CASDRGKNIQYF. In DNA form, the CDR3 reads TGCGCCAGCGACAGGGGCAAAAACATTCAGTACTTC.

CDR3 nucleotides: TGTGCCAGCAGGCCGATACTAGCGGGTAGCGATGAGCAGTTCTTC. Translated: CASRPILAGSDEQFF. V usage is TRBV27 and J usage is TRBJ2-1, with TRBD2 matching 9 bases. The length of the CDR3 is 15 residues. The V gene's germline CDR1 is MNHEY and CDR2 SMNVEV (reference sequence). V lost 6 bases, J lost 8 bases, and 11 bases stayed unmatched.

The chain carries TRBV6-5 and TRBJ2-5; 7 nucleotides align to TRBD2. Germline V lookup: CDR1 MNHEY, CDR2 SVGAGI. This CDR3 has 14 amino acids. Trimming took 2 bases from V and 4 from J; bases not matched to a gene: 4. The DNA of the CDR3 is TGTGCCAGCAGTTACATTTGGGGGGGAGAGACCCAGTACTTC. Amino acids: CASSYIWGGETQYF.

This chain uses TRBV7-9 with TRBJ2-3; 8 nucleotides agree with TRBD2. J lost 4 bases, V lost 5 bases, and 8 bases had no gene match. CDR3 length: 15 amino acids. Germline V gene sequence: CDR1 SEHNR, CDR2 FQNEAQ (reference sequence). CDR3 DNA: TGTGCCAGCAGCCCGCGGGGACTAGGCCCAGATACGCAGTATTTT. Translation gives CASSPRGLGPDTQYF.

The rearrangement uses TRBV27 and TRBJ2-1; tentatively, D is TRBD1 or TRBD2 (5 bases each). The germline V gene has CDR1 MNHEY and CDR2 SMNVEV (reference sequence). V was pared by 0 bases and J by 6 bases, with 12 bases between. The CDR3 extends over 15 amino acids. CDR3 protein: CASSLSRVGGNEQFF. The CDR3 nucleotides read TGTGCCAGCAGTTTATCGCGTGTTGGGGGCAATGAGCAGTTCTTC.

The J gene is TRBJ1-5, the V gene TRBV4-3; 7 nucleotides line up with TRBD1. V was pared by 3 bases and J by 5 bases, with 4 bases of the junction left unmatched. The length of the CDR3 is 14 residues. CDR1 and CDR2 (germline): LGHNA, YSLEER. CDR3 loop: CASSQGQSDQPQHF. The CDR3 region has the DNA TGCGCCAGCAGCCAGGGACAGTCTGATCAGCCCCAGCATTTT.

The CDR3: CASSYHIQREKLFF. The CDR3 DNA sequence: TGCGCCAGCAGTTACCATATACAGAGAGAAAAACTGTTTTTT. The chain is built from TRBV5-1 and TRBJ1-4; D remains ambiguous. Germline CDR1 is SGHRS and CDR2 is YFSETQ. Trimming pared 5 bases from V and 8 bases from J, leaving 16 bases between. The CDR3 runs to 14 residues.

The rearrangement links TRBV27 to TRBJ2-7, with a tentative D call TRBD2 (5 bases). This CDR3 is 14 amino acids long. Germline CDR1 and CDR2: MNHEY and SMNVEV (reference sequence). V lost 1 base, J lost 2 bases, and 9 bases lay in between. The CDR3 protein is CASSLWENPYEQYF. The CDR3 region has the DNA TGTGCCAGCAGTTTATGGGAGAATCCCTACGAGCAGTACTTC.

This chain joins TRBV18 and TRBJ2-2; D perhaps matches TRBD2 (6 bases). Germline V gives CDR1 KGHSH, CDR2 LQKENI. Deletions cut 3 bases from V and 6 bases from J, with 14 bases between. The CDR3 runs 15 residues. This CDR3 is CASSPVGSFAGELFF. In nucleotides, the CDR3 is TGTGCCAGCTCACCGGTCGGGAGTTTTGCCGGGGAGCTGTTTTTT.

This chain joins TRBV27 and TRBJ2-6; unclear D gene. The CDR3 runs to 15 residues. Deletions cut 8 bases from V and 2 bases from J, with 13 bases between. Germline values: CDR1 MNHEY, CDR2 SMNVEV (reference sequence). CDR3 amino acids: CASSIIGPGANVLTF. The CDR3 DNA reads as TGTGCCAGCTCAATCATCGGGCCTGGGGCCAACGTCCTGACTTTC.

The gene calls are TRBV6-1 and TRBJ1-2, with a weak D call TRBD1 (5 bases). The germline V gene has CDR1 MNHNS and CDR2 SASEGT. This CDR3 has 15 amino acids. V lost 5 bases and J lost 1, with 14 bases in between. This CDR3 reads CASSIPGRDNYGYTF. The CDR3 nucleotides are TGTGCCAGCAGTATTCCGGGACGGGATAACTATGGCTACACCTTC.

CDR3 protein: CASSLEIPGELYEQYF. In nucleotides, the CDR3 is TGTGCCAGCAGCTTAGAGATTCCGGGGGAGTTATACGAGCAGTACTTC. The rearrangement uses TRBV7-8 and TRBJ2-7; a weak D match, TRBD2 (6 bases). V dropped 1 base and J dropped 4 bases, with 17 bases sitting between them. The V gene's germline CDR1 is SGHVS and CDR2 FQNEAQ. This CDR3 contains 16 residues. Together with reference TRBV7-8 and TRBJ2-7, the CDR3 gives the full variable domain: GAGVSQSPRYKVAKRGQDVALRCDPISGHVSLFWYQQALGQGPEFLTYFQNEAQLDKSGLPSDRFFAERPEGSVSTLKIQRTQQEDSAVYLCASSLEIPGELYEQYFGPGTRLTVT.

Points on this clone: This same CDR3 is encoded by further DNA sequences in the sample. The chain couples TRBV9 to TRBJ2-1, with D perhaps TRBD2 (6 bases). V lost 0 bases and J lost 0, with 7 bases in between. Germline values: CDR1 SGDLS, CDR2 YYNGEE. The CDR3 runs 15 residues. CDR3 sequence (DNA): TGTGCCAGCAGCGTAGTAGCGGCCTCCTACAATGAGCAGTTCTTC. This gives the protein CASSVVAASYNEQFF.

This clone was detected only once. This chain joins TRBV7-9 and TRBJ2-6, with 11 positions matching TRBD1. The CDR3 totals 18 residues. Germline V gives CDR1 SEHNR, CDR2 FQNEAQ (reference sequence). Trimming cost V 5 bases and J 3 bases; bases outside gene matches: 9. In nucleotides, the CDR3 is TGTGCCAGCAGCCCGACGCGGGACAGGGGGTTTGGGGCCAACGTCCTGACTTTC. Its protein is CASSPTRDRGFGANVLTF. The full variable domain, completed using reference TRBV7-9 and TRBJ2-6, is DTGVSQNPRHKITKRGQNVTFRCDPISEHNRLYWYRQTLGQGPEFLTYFQNEAQLEKSRLLSDRFSAERPKGSFSTLEIQRTEQGDSAMYLCASSPTRDRGFGANVLTFGAGSRLTVL.